A selection of T cell receptor beta chains follows, all from one sample in a study of shared clonotypes between healthy human individuals. TCRdb's copy holds only in-frame clones and misses some; the assay was immunoSEQ multiplex PCR. Among about 2.3 million clones, 85% to 95% were seen once, and the ten largest hold roughly 0.34%. The material sequenced was naive CD4+ T cells from PBMCs. These receptor sequences come from a young man in good health. Some clones in this sample may be carry-over from other donors' samples. Both conserved end residues are part of each CDR3. D genes are given only for firm matches. Not all rows give a size; the values are once, few, many and, for expanded clones, a class.

TRBJ1-3 . . 13 TRBV27 TGTGCCAGCAGTTTAAGACCCGGAAACACCATATATTTT CASSLRPGNTIYF
TRBJ2-1 TRBD2 once 16 TRBV6-6 TGTGCCAGCAGGGCAGGAACTAGCGGGGGGTACAATGAGCAGTTCTTC CASRAGTSGGYNEQFF
TRBJ2-7 TRBD1 . 16 TRBV5-1 TGCGCCAGCAGCTTGGCCCCGACAGGCGCAGGGGGTCGGCAGTACTTC CASSLAPTGAGGRQYF
TRBJ2-5 TRBD1 . 14 TRBV6-5 TGTGCCAGCAGATCACAGGGGTCCCAAGAGACCCAGTACTTC CASRSQGSQETQYF
TRBJ2-3 TRBD1 . 16 TRBV19 TGTGCCAGTAGTCATCTCCGGACAGGGGAGCCAGATACGCAGTATTTT CASSHLRTGEPDTQYF
TRBJ1-5 TRBD1 . 17 TRBV5-6 TGTGCCAGCAGCCCAGACAGGGGACGTTATAGCAATCAGCCCCAGCATTTT CASSPDRGRYSNQPQHF
TRBJ2-3 . . 13 TRBV18 TGTGCCAGCTCACCACCAGGCACAGATACGCAGTATTTT CASSPPGTDTQYF
TRBJ2-7 TRBD1 . 13 TRBV25-1 TGTGCCACCAGGACAGGGGGCTCCTACGAGCAGTACTTC CATRTGGSYEQYF
TRBJ2-3 . . 13 TRBV2 TGTGCCAGCAGTGTAATGGGGGTGAATACGCAGTATTTT CASSVMGVNTQYF
TRBJ2-1 TRBD1 . 16 TRBV28 TGTGCCAGCAGTCTAGACGGACAGGGGGCCCGGAATGAGCAGTTCTTC CASSLDGQGARNEQFF
TRBJ2-7 . once 14 TRBV6-5 TGTGCCAGCAGTGACGGGGACACCTCCTACGAGCAGTACTTC CASSDGDTSYEQYF
TRBJ1-4 . few 15 TRBV21-1 TGTGCCAGCACCACAGCGACTCTAGCTAATGAAAAACTGTTTTTT CASTTATLANEKLFF
TRBJ2-1 TRBD1 . 12 TRBV29-1 TGCAGCGCCTTCAGGGGGAGAAATGAGCAGTTCTTC CSAFRGRNEQFF
TRBJ2-1 TRBD1 . 15 TRBV27 TGTGCCAGCAGTTTTCAGGGGGCGAACTACAATGAGCAGTTCTTC CASSFQGANYNEQFF
TRBJ2-3 . . 15 TRBV4-3 TGCGCCAGCAGCCAAGTCTGGGGTAACACAGATACGCAGTATTTT CASSQVWGNTDTQYF
TRBJ2-1 TRBD2 . 16 TRBV4-2 TGTGCCAGCAGCCAAGGTCGTCTAGCGGAGTACAATGAGCAGTTCTTC CASSQGRLAEYNEQFF
TRBJ2-5 . . 14 TRBV30 TGTGCCTGGAGTGTAGGGGCAGGGAAAGAGACCCAGTACTTC CAWSVGAGKETQYF
TRBJ2-5 TRBD2 . 14 TRBV5-1 TGCGCCAGCAGCTTTAATGCGGGAGGGGAGACCCAGTACTTC CASSFNAGGETQYF
TRBJ2-7 TRBD2 . 15 TRBV5-1 TGCGCCAGCAGCGCCGTTACTAGCGGGAGAGACGAGCAGTACTTC CASSAVTSGRDEQYF
TRBJ1-1 . few 15 TRBV10-3 TGTGCCATCAGTGAGGGGGGGCCGAGGAACACTGAAGCTTTCTTT CAISEGGPRNTEAFF
TRBJ2-1 TRBD2 . 13 TRBV9 TGTGCCAGCAGCGCGACTAGCGCCAATGAGCAGTTCTTC CASSATSANEQFF
TRBJ1-1 . . 14 TRBV7-9 TGTGCCAGCAGCTTAGAGGGCAGAGGGGCTGAAGCTTTCTTT CASSLEGRGAEAFF
TRBJ1-2 . . 13 TRBV2 TGTGCCAGCCCACCGGACAGTTACTATGGCTACACCTTC CASPPDSYYGYTF
TRBJ2-5 TRBD2 . 17 TRBV18 TGTGCCAGCTCACCACCCGCGGGTAGCGGGGAGGGGAAGACCCAGTACTTC CASSPPAGSGEGKTQYF
TRBJ1-5 TRBD1 few 14 TRBV6-1 TGTGCCAGCAGTCGGGACAGCCTCAATCAGCCCCAGCATTTT CASSRDSLNQPQHF
TRBJ2-3 TRBD2 . 19 TRBV4-1 TGCGCCAGCAGCCAAGGGGTGACTAGCAGGAACCGTATAACAGATACGCAGTATTTT CASSQGVTSRNRITDTQYF
TRBJ2-7 . . 13 TRBV7-2 TGTGCCAGCAGTCTCCAAAGCCCTGTAGAGCAGTACTTC CASSLQSPVEQYF
TRBJ2-4 TRBD2 . 18 TRBV27 TGTGCCAGCAAAAAAAAGGGACTAGCAGAGATGGCCAAAAACATTCAGTACTTC CASKKKGLAEMAKNIQYF
TRBJ2-7 . few 13 TRBV10-3 TGTGCCATCAGTGTCGGTAGGGTCTACGAGCAGTACTTC CAISVGRVYEQYF
TRBJ1-3 . . 14 TRBV5-1 TGCGCCAGCAGCTTGGCCCCCTCTGGAAACACCATATATTTT CASSLAPSGNTIYF
TRBJ2-4 . . 13 TRBV11-2 TGTGCCAGCAGCTTCCAAAGGACAAACATTCAGTACTTC CASSFQRTNIQYF
TRBJ1-2 . . 11 TRBV9 TGTGCCAGCAGCGCGGCCAGCGGCTACACCTTC CASSAASGYTF
TRBJ2-7 TRBD1 . 15 TRBV11-2 TGTGCCAGCAGCTTAGACCGGGACAGTTCCTACGAGCAGTACTTC CASSLDRDSSYEQYF
TRBJ2-5 . . 15 TRBV28 TGTGCCAGCAGTCCCGAGGCCAGGGGACGAACTGCCCAGTACTTC CASSPEARGRTAQYF
TRBJ2-7 . . 12 TRBV5-4 TGTGCCAGCAGCCAGGTCGGCTACGAGCAGTACTTC CASSQVGYEQYF
TRBJ2-1 TRBD2 . 16 TRBV5-6 TGTGCCAGCAGCCGACTGACTAGCGGGACCCTAACTGAGCAGTTCTTC CASSRLTSGTLTEQFF
TRBJ1-1 TRBD1 . 13 TRBV29-1 TGCAGCGTTGTGACAGGGACAAACACTGAAGCTTTCTTT CSVVTGTNTEAFF
TRBJ1-3 TRBD1 . 14 TRBV30 TGTGCCTGGCAGAGGGACAGGGGTCGAAACACCATATATTTT CAWQRDRGRNTIYF
TRBJ1-5 . . 14 TRBV18 TGTGCCAGCTCACCCGAGGCAGGGCCTCAGCCCCAGCATTTT CASSPEAGPQPQHF
TRBJ2-5 TRBD1 . 16 TRBV7-7 TGTGCCAGCAGCTCGACAGGGGGCCTTCGGGGGGAGACCCAGTACTTC CASSSTGGLRGETQYF
TRBJ1-2 . few 12 TRBV7-9 TGTGCCAGCAGCTTAGATGCGAGAGACTACACCTTC CASSLDARDYTF